The 6 T cell receptor beta chains presented below share a single source sample, sequenced in a study of patients and donors after allogeneic stem cell transplantation. TCRdb independently ran MiXCR on the RT-PCR reads; one entry per CDR3 protein. The sample consists of some 880,000 distinct CDR3 sequences, roughly 17% of them appearing once. The specimen was blood, either unsorted or a sorted T cell fraction (not recorded which). These receptors all stem from a human donor who was either an allogeneic HSCT recipient or a stem cell or donor lymphocyte infusion donor (not recorded which). It is not recorded whose cells these are; they may come from a transplant donor.

The V call is TRBV2, the J call TRBJ1-5, with D maybe TRBD1 (5 bases). Germline V gene lookup returns CDR1 SNHLY and CDR2 FYNNEI. The V end was cut by 9 bases, the J end by 2 bases, with 8 bases between. The CDR3 covers 12 residues. In nucleotides, the CDR3 is TGTGCCAGGGGGGAGGGCAATCAGCCCCAGCATTTT. Amino acid sequence: CARGEGNQPQHF.

The sample holds many counts of this clonotype. CDR3 nucleotide sequence: TGTGCCAGCAGTCGGCGACAGACAGCCTATGGCTACACCTTC. Protein product: CASSRRQTAYGYTF. The chain links TRBV12-3 or TRBV12-4 to TRBJ1-2; tentatively, D is TRBD1 (5 bases). The CDR3 sequence is 14 residues long. V lost 5 bases and J 4 bases, leaving 14 bases between the germline ends.

The chain is built from TRBV28 and TRBJ1-6, with 9 nucleotides matching TRBD1. The CDR3 extends over 16 amino acids. The J segment lost 12 bases and the V segment lost 5 bases, leaving 14 bases of the junction unmatched. Germline V gives CDR1 MDHEN, CDR2 SYDVKM. CDR3 in amino acids: CASSLSGTGKGRPLHF. The CDR3 DNA follows: TGTGCCAGCAGTCTCTCGGGGACAGGGAAAGGGAGACCCCTCCACTTT.

This chain joins TRBV7-2 and TRBJ2-3, with a possible D match to TRBD2 (6 bases). The V gene lost 2 bases and the J gene lost 4 bases, with 16 bases spanning the gap. The CDR3 is 16 amino acids. The germline gives CDR1 SGHTA, CDR2 FQGNSA. The CDR3 reads CASSLFGGPWADTQYF. The CDR3 coding sequence is TGTGCCAGCAGCTTATTCGGGGGACCCTGGGCAGATACGCAGTATTTT.

This clonotype has only one observation. The V call is TRBV29-1, the J call TRBJ1-3; no reliable D call. This CDR3 contains 14 residues. Germline CDR1 SQVTM, CDR2 ANQGSEA. V was pared by 4 bases and J by 0 bases, with 10 bases between. CDR3 in amino acids: CSVVAGLSGNTIYF. CDR3 bases: TGCAGCGTTGTGGCAGGCCTCTCTGGAAACACCATATATTTT.

This chain uses TRBV7-8 with TRBJ2-7, with TRBD2 identical over 8 bases. After removal of 5 bases from V and 0 bases from J, the junction contained 15 bases not matched to a gene. The CDR3 is made up of 18 amino acids. Germline-derived CDR1 and CDR2 are SGHVS and FQNEAQ. CDR3 nucleotide sequence: TGTGCCAGCAGCCAAATGGGACCGGGGGGGCCGTCCTCCTACGAGCAGTACTTC. Translation: CASSQMGPGGPSSYEQYF.